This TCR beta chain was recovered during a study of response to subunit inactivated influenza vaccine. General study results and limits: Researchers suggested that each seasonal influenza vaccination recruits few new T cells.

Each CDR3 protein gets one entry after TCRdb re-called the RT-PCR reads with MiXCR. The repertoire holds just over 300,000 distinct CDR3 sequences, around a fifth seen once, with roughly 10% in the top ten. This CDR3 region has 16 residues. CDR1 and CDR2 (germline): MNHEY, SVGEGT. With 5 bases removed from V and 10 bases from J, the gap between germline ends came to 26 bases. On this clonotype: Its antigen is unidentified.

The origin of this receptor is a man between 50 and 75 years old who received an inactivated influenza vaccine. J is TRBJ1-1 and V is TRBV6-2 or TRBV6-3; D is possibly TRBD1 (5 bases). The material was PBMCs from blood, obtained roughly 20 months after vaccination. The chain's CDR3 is CASSPPMRQKSGGAFF. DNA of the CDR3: TGTGCCAGCAGTCCTCCTATGAGACAGAAGTCGGGCGGAGCTTTCTTT.